The rows below give T cell receptor beta chains drawn from one sample of a study of a mutant IDH1 vaccine in newly diagnosed glioma. Antigens of these TCRs are unknown. The table came from immunoSEQ multiplex PCR; TCRdb's copy has only in-frame clones and leaves some out. The data hold about 54,000 clones, with around 87% observed a single time. The material sequenced was PBMCs, taken from a glioma patient whose treatment included an IDH1 peptide vaccine. Every receptor here comes from a man aged 35-49 years with glioma. CDR3s include the opening cysteine and the closing phenylalanine or tryptophan. D genes are given only for firm matches. A clone size is listed for some rows: how often the clone was seen (once, few, many), or a class if it is expanded.

D: NA
size: NA
length: 16
J: TRBJ2-3
V: TRBV14
CDR3: CASSQVLGGSTDTQYF
DNA: TGTGCCAGCAGCCAAGTGTTAGGAGGAAGCACAGATACGCAGTATTTT

D: TRBD2
size: NA
length: 16
J: TRBJ2-1
V: TRBV6-5
CDR3: CASSSTRTSGRNEQFF
DNA: TGTGCCAGCAGTTCCACTCGGACTAGCGGCCGGAATGAGCAGTTCTTC

D: NA
size: NA
length: 12
J: TRBJ2-1
V: TRBV28
CDR3: CASSFFRNEQFF
DNA: TGTGCCAGCAGTTTTTTCCGCAATGAGCAGTTCTTC

D: TRBD2
size: NA
length: 15
J: TRBJ2-7
V: TRBV6-4
CDR3: CASSSRAGGTYEQYF
DNA: TGTGCCAGCAGTTCTAGGGCGGGAGGTACCTACGAGCAGTACTTC

D: TRBD1
size: NA
length: 12
J: TRBJ2-7
V: TRBV7-9
CDR3: CASSGQGGEQYF
DNA: TGTGCCAGCAGCGGACAGGGTGGCGAGCAGTACTTC

D: TRBD2
size: NA
length: 12
J: TRBJ2-1
V: TRBV2
CDR3: CARTGGTGKQFF
DNA: TGTGCCCGGACGGGAGGGACGGGGAAGCAGTTCTTC

D: NA
size: NA
length: 13
J: TRBJ2-1
V: TRBV19
CDR3: CASSPSSYNEQFF
DNA: TGTGCCAGTAGCCCGAGCTCCTACAATGAGCAGTTCTTC

D: NA
size: few
length: 15
J: TRBJ1-3
V: TRBV7-9
CDR3: CASSLGDLSGNTIYF
DNA: TGTGCCAGCAGCTTAGGGGATCTCTCTGGAAACACCATATATTTT

D: NA
size: NA
length: 15
J: TRBJ1-5
V: TRBV19
CDR3: CASSLPEGVRQPQHF
DNA: TGTGCCAGTAGTCTTCCCGAGGGGGTCCGGCAGCCCCAGCATTTT

D: NA
size: NA
length: 13
J: TRBJ1-5
V: TRBV2
CDR3: CASSAWGNQPQHF
DNA: TGTGCCAGCAGCGCCTGGGGAAATCAGCCCCAGCATTTT

D: TRBD1
size: NA
length: 12
J: TRBJ2-5
V: TRBV11-2
CDR3: CASSQGEETQYF
DNA: TGTGCCAGCAGCCAGGGGGAAGAGACCCAGTACTTC

D: NA
size: NA
length: 17
J: TRBJ1-4
V: TRBV25-1
CDR3: CASNPHARSRGIEKLFF
DNA: TGTGCCAGCAACCCCCACGCAAGGAGCCGTGGGATTGAAAAACTGTTTTTT

D: NA
size: NA
length: 11
J: TRBJ2-1
V: TRBV20-1
CDR3: CSAIRPNEQFF
DNA: TGCAGTGCTATTAGGCCAAATGAGCAGTTCTTC

D: NA
size: NA
length: 11
J: TRBJ2-5
V: TRBV5-4
CDR3: CASSAKETQYF
DNA: TGTGCCAGCAGCGCGAAGGAGACCCAGTACTTC

D: NA
size: NA
length: 11
J: TRBJ2-5
V: TRBV2
CDR3: CASRMQETQYF
DNA: TGTGCCAGCAGGATGCAAGAGACCCAGTACTTC

D: TRBD2
size: NA
length: 15
J: TRBJ2-5
V: TRBV7-6
CDR3: CASSLAGGYQETQYF
DNA: TGTGCCAGCAGCTTAGCGGGGGGGTACCAAGAGACCCAGTACTTC

D: NA
size: few
length: 12
J: TRBJ2-3
V: TRBV9
CDR3: CASSVLGDTQYF
DNA: TGTGCCAGCAGTGTTTTGGGGGATACGCAGTATTTT

D: TRBD2
size: NA
length: 14
J: TRBJ2-3
V: TRBV9
CDR3: CASSVEAGADTQYF
DNA: TGTGCCAGCAGCGTAGAGGCGGGAGCTGATACGCAGTATTTT

D: NA
size: once
length: 17
J: TRBJ1-2
V: TRBV5-1
CDR3: CASSLVAPTELNYGYTF
DNA: TGCGCCAGCAGCTTGGTGGCTCCGACAGAGCTAAACTATGGCTACACCTTC

D: NA
size: NA
length: 13
J: TRBJ2-7
V: TRBV4-1
CDR3: CASSQNDGHEQYF
DNA: TGCGCCAGCAGCCAAAACGACGGTCACGAGCAGTACTTC

D: NA
size: NA
length: 12
J: TRBJ1-2
V: TRBV4-1
CDR3: CASSPGSYGYTF
DNA: TGCGCCAGCAGTCCGGGGAGCTATGGCTACACCTTC

D: NA
size: NA
length: 13
J: TRBJ2-5
V: TRBV9
CDR3: CASSMTSFETQYF
DNA: TGTGCCAGCAGCATGACTAGTTTTGAGACCCAGTACTTC

D: NA
size: NA
length: 15
J: TRBJ2-7
V: TRBV19
CDR3: CASSIVSPRGYEQYF
DNA: TGTGCCAGTAGTATAGTCTCTCCCAGGGGCTACGAGCAGTACTTC

D: TRBD2
size: NA
length: 17
J: TRBJ2-1
V: TRBV4-3
CDR3: CASSQDWTASGYNEQFF
DNA: TGCGCCAGCAGCCAAGATTGGACGGCTAGCGGATACAATGAGCAGTTCTTC

D: TRBD2
size: NA
length: 15
J: TRBJ2-5
V: TRBV7-2
CDR3: CASSLLGLEMETQYF
DNA: TGTGCCAGCAGCTTATTAGGACTAGAGATGGAGACCCAGTACTTC

D: NA
size: NA
length: 18
J: TRBJ2-3
V: TRBV7-2
CDR3: CASSLKQVQRLLTDTQYF
DNA: TGTGCCAGCAGCTTGAAACAGGTGCAAAGGTTACTCACAGATACGCAGTATTTT

D: NA
size: NA
length: 15
J: TRBJ2-1
V: TRBV5-1
CDR3: CASSFEGNSYNEQFF
DNA: TGCGCCAGCAGCTTTGAGGGCAACTCCTACAATGAGCAGTTCTTC

D: TRBD2
size: NA
length: 19
J: TRBJ2-5
V: TRBV7-2
CDR3: CASSGLPGLAGGPQETQYF
DNA: TGTGCCAGCAGCGGGCTCCCCGGACTAGCGGGAGGCCCTCAAGAGACCCAGTACTTC

D: NA
size: NA
length: 13
J: TRBJ2-1
V: TRBV9
CDR3: CASSQIEHNEQFF
DNA: TGTGCCAGCAGCCAGATCGAGCACAATGAGCAGTTCTTC

D: NA
size: NA
length: 11
J: TRBJ2-1
V: TRBV6-5
CDR3: CASSYGYEQFF
DNA: TGTGCCAGCAGTTACGGTTATGAGCAGTTCTTC

D: TRBD2
size: NA
length: 16
J: TRBJ2-3
V: TRBV5-4
CDR3: CASSRPSGRETDTQYF
DNA: TGTGCCAGCAGCCGTCCTAGCGGGAGGGAGACAGATACGCAGTATTTT

D: TRBD1
size: once
length: 16
J: TRBJ2-3
V: TRBV18
CDR3: CASSPAGTARTDTQYF
DNA: TGTGCCAGCTCACCAGCAGGGACAGCGCGCACAGATACGCAGTATTTT

D: TRBD1
size: NA
length: 15
J: TRBJ1-1
V: TRBV5-6
CDR3: CASSLERGRSSEAFF
DNA: TGTGCCAGCAGCTTGGAGAGGGGGCGGAGCTCTGAAGCTTTCTTT

D: NA
size: few
length: 15
J: TRBJ1-2
V: TRBV2
CDR3: CASRRQTTSNYGYTF
DNA: TGTGCCAGCAGGAGACAGACTACTTCTAACTATGGCTACACCTTC

D: NA
size: once
length: 15
J: TRBJ2-7
V: TRBV27
CDR3: CASSLRSGEAYEQYF
DNA: TGTGCCAGCAGTTTGCGTAGCGGAGAAGCTTACGAGCAGTACTTC

D: NA
size: few
length: 15
J: TRBJ2-7
V: TRBV7-8
CDR3: CASSLSDSMTYEQYF
DNA: TGTGCCAGCAGCTTATCGGACTCTATGACCTACGAGCAGTACTTC

D: NA
size: NA
length: 15
J: TRBJ1-5
V: TRBV5-1
CDR3: CASSLGQANNQPQHF
DNA: TGCGCCAGCAGCTTGGGACAGGCAAACAATCAGCCCCAGCATTTT

D: NA
size: once
length: 15
J: TRBJ1-5
V: TRBV9
CDR3: CASSIGQGSNQPQHF
DNA: TGTGCCAGCAGCATTGGGCAGGGGAGCAATCAGCCCCAGCATTTT

D: NA
size: once
length: 10
J: TRBJ1-1
V: TRBV20-1
CDR3: CSARRGWAFF
DNA: TGCAGTGCTAGACGTGGTTGGGCTTTCTTT

D: TRBD1
size: NA
length: 15
J: TRBJ2-2
V: TRBV28
CDR3: CASTPGGRDTGELFF
DNA: TGTGCCAGCACACCAGGGGGCCGGGACACCGGGGAGCTGTTTTTT

D: NA
size: NA
length: 15
J: TRBJ2-7
V: TRBV27
CDR3: CASAWGVVGSYEQYF
DNA: TGTGCCAGTGCTTGGGGGGTGGTGGGGTCCTACGAGCAGTACTTC

D: NA
size: NA
length: 15
J: TRBJ2-7
V: TRBV9
CDR3: CASSSSQGGGYEQYF
DNA: TGTGCCAGCAGCTCCTCGCAAGGTGGGGGATACGAGCAGTACTTC

D: NA
size: NA
length: 15
J: TRBJ1-5
V: TRBV4-1
CDR3: CASSQVDDSNQPQHF
DNA: TGCGCCAGCAGCCAAGTGGACGATAGCAATCAGCCCCAGCATTTT

D: NA
size: once
length: 14
J: TRBJ1-1
V: TRBV4-3
CDR3: CASSPGASGTEAFF
DNA: TGCGCCAGCAGCCCAGGGGCCTCTGGGACTGAAGCTTTCTTT

D: TRBD1
size: NA
length: 13
J: TRBJ2-7
V: TRBV27
CDR3: CATQTTGEREQYF
DNA: TGTGCCACCCAAACCACAGGGGAACGGGAGCAGTACTTC

D: TRBD1
size: once
length: 14
J: TRBJ2-3
V: TRBV5-1
CDR3: CASARTGAPDTQYF
DNA: TGCGCCAGCGCAAGGACAGGGGCGCCAGATACGCAGTATTTT

D: TRBD2
size: NA
length: 16
J: TRBJ2-6
V: TRBV5-1
CDR3: CASSPPTSGSGVVLTF
DNA: TGCGCCAGCAGTCCTCCGACTAGCGGGAGCGGGGTCGTCCTGACTTTC

D: NA
size: NA
length: 15
J: TRBJ1-5
V: TRBV7-2
CDR3: CASSLNGFSYQPQHF
DNA: TGTGCCAGCAGCTTAAACGGGTTTTCGTATCAGCCCCAGCATTTT

D: NA
size: NA
length: 13
J: TRBJ2-3
V: TRBV6-4
CDR3: CASSGERGDTQYF
DNA: TGTGCTAGCAGTGGTGAACGAGGGGATACGCAGTATTTT

D: TRBD1
size: NA
length: 14
J: TRBJ2-7
V: TRBV15
CDR3: CATSTGTATYEQYF
DNA: TGTGCCACCAGTACCGGGACAGCTACCTACGAGCAGTACTTC

D: NA
size: NA
length: 12
J: TRBJ1-2
V: TRBV29-1
CDR3: CSVELANYGYTF
DNA: TGCAGCGTTGAGCTAGCTAACTATGGCTACACCTTC

D: TRBD1
size: NA
length: 13
J: TRBJ1-1
V: TRBV5-4
CDR3: CASSGTGHTEAFF
DNA: TGTGCCAGCAGCGGGACAGGGCACACTGAAGCTTTCTTT

D: NA
size: once
length: 15
J: TRBJ1-2
V: TRBV18
CDR3: CASSPGPRPQYGYTF
DNA: TGTGCCAGCTCACCAGGCCCAAGACCCCAATATGGCTACACCTTC

D: NA
size: once
length: 14
J: TRBJ1-2
V: TRBV5-1
CDR3: CASSLEQGNYGYTF
DNA: TGCGCCAGCAGCTTGGAGCAGGGGAACTATGGCTACACCTTC